A single T cell receptor beta chain is shown here with its context. The data are from a study of blood T cell repertoires in COVID-19. The repertoire was sequenced with immunoSEQ multiplex PCR; TCRdb's copy has only in-frame clones and lacks some. The sample consists of over 400,000 clones, approximately 88% of them appearing once. Germline trimming cut 4 bases from V and 0 bases from J; bases unmatched to any gene: 17. CDR1 is KGHSH and CDR2 is LQKENI in the germline V gene. This CDR3 has 19 amino acids. V is TRBV18 and J is TRBJ2-7; 8 bases match TRBD2. The sequence was obtained from a woman between 50 and 59 years old with COVID-19, enrolled during active disease. Sequencing was performed on peripheral blood. For the CDR3, the DNA is TGTGCCAGCTCACTTAGCGGGACGGGACGCTCACCGGTCTCCTACGAGCAGTACTTC. This encodes CASSLSGTGRSPVSYEQYF. The whole variable domain, remainder taken from reference TRBV18 and TRBJ2-7, is NAGVMQNPRHLVRRRGQEARLRCSPMKGHSHVYWYRQLPEEGLKFMVYLQKENIIDESGMPKERFSAEFPKEGPSILRIQQVVRGDSAAYFCASSLSGTGRSPVSYEQYFGPGTRLTVT.